Shown below are 19 T cell receptor beta chains from a single sample sequenced in a study of T-cell memory formation after mild COVID-19. Each CDR3 protein gets one entry after TCRdb re-called the 5' RACE reads with MiXCR. There are about 470,000 distinct CDR3 sequences in the sample; roughly 25% occur only once, and approximately 12% lies in the top ten. Material for sequencing was PBMCs or a T cell subset sorted from them (not recorded which). The receptors come from an adult woman who had mild COVID-19 (a few samples of this study predate the infection). Cell type and time point are not known.

This clonotype appeared a few times. V usage is TRBV7-2 and J usage is TRBJ2-3, with 10 bases identical to TRBD2. J was trimmed by 2 bases and V by 4 bases; bases with no gene match: 6. The CDR3 is 16 residues long. Germline CDR1 is SGHTA and CDR2 is FQGNSA. The CDR3 nucleotides read TGTGCCAGCAGCTCACTAGCGGGGATCGACACAGATACGCAGTATTTT. Amino acids: CASSSLAGIDTDTQYF.

This clonotype was seen a handful of times. The chain combines TRBV6-5 with TRBJ2-7; 11 bases fit TRBD1. Germline assignment: CDR1 MNHEY and CDR2 SVGAGI. The CDR3 extends over 15 amino acids. V lost 1 base and J lost 3; bases outside the gene matches: 2. The chain's CDR3 is CASSYFGTGGYEQYF. In DNA, the CDR3 is TGTGCCAGCAGTTACTTCGGGACAGGGGGCTACGAGCAGTACTTC.

The chain joins TRBV21-1 to TRBJ2-7; the D call TRBD1 from the table was never checked on the DNA. TRBV21-1 is marked as a pseudogene. This CDR3 is 15 amino acids long. DNA for the CDR3: TGTGCCAGCAGCAGTCCCAGGGGGCGCAACTACGAGCAGTACTTC. Translated, it gives CASSSPRGRNYEQYF.

This chain links TRBV7-6 with TRBJ2-3; possibly TRBD2 for D (5 bases). Trimming removed 2 bases from V and 14 bases from J, with 23 bases in between. Germline V gives CDR1 SGHVS, CDR2 FNYEAQ. There are 15 residues in the CDR3. The CDR3 nucleotides read TGTGCCAGCAGCTTAAACCTCGTAACTAGAATCCCTACGTATTTT. Translated, it gives CASSLNLVTRIPTYF. The full variable domain, rest sourced from reference TRBV7-6 and TRBJ2-3, is GAGVSQSPRYKVTKRGQDVALRCDPISGHVSLYWYRQALGQGPEFLTYFNYEAQQDKSGLPNDRFSAERPEGSISTLTIQRTEQRDSAMYRCASSLNLVTRIPTYFGPGTRLTVL.

This clonotype has ten or more counts. The V call is TRBV12-3 or TRBV12-4, the J call TRBJ1-1; a possible D gene is TRBD1 (5 bases). Trimming shortened V by 3 bases and J by 4 bases, and 12 bases separated the two germline ends. The CDR3 loop spans 14 amino acids. CDR3 nucleotides: TGTGCCAGCAGTTTCGGGGACTTTGGCACTGAAGCTTTCTTT. Translated, it gives CASSFGDFGTEAFF.

The V call is TRBV18, the J call TRBJ1-2; possibly TRBD1 for D (6 bases). Looked up from germline, CDR1 is KGHSH and CDR2 is LQKENI. CDR3 length: 14 amino acids. Trimming cost V 5 bases and J 1 base, with 11 bases left between them. The CDR3 nucleotides are TGTGCCAGCTCAGGAATGGACAGTAACTATGGCTACACCTTC. Translated: CASSGMDSNYGYTF.

This chain's CDR3 is CASSGGTYEQFF. The CDR3, as DNA: TGTGCCAGCTCAGGTGGGACTTATGAGCAGTTCTTC. The chain carries TRBV18 and TRBJ2-1; D is possibly TRBD2 (6 bases). Trimming took off 5 bases at V and 8 bases at J, with 10 bases between the two ends. The CDR3 contains 12 residues. The V gene's germline CDR1 is KGHSH and CDR2 LQKENI.

This chain uses TRBV20-1 with TRBJ1-2; D is perhaps TRBD1 (6 bases). The CDR3 has 15 residues. V was trimmed by 0 bases and J by 4 bases, leaving 15 bases between them. Per germline, CDR1 DFQATT and CDR2 SNEGSKA (reference sequence). The CDR3 reads CSARDRVIRGYGYTF. The CDR3 nucleotides are TGCAGTGCTAGAGATAGGGTAATCAGGGGCTATGGCTACACCTTC.

This clonotype was observed a few times. The J gene is TRBJ2-1, the V gene TRBV6-2 or TRBV6-3, with TRBD1 matching 10 bases. This CDR3 is built from 15 residues. Trimming at V came to 6 bases and at J to 7 bases, leaving 9 bases not matched to a gene. The germline CDR1 and CDR2 sequences are MNHEY and SVGEGT. CDR3 DNA sequence: TGTGCCAGCAGCTCCAGACAGGGGGCCAGGAATGAGCAGTTCTTC. Its protein is CASSSRQGARNEQFF.

The chain is built from TRBV6-5 and TRBJ1-1; no firm D call. The V and J ends lost 6 bases and 6 bases respectively, with 14 bases between them. There are 13 residues in the CDR3. CDR1 is MNHEY and CDR2 is SVGAGI in the germline V gene. For the CDR3, the DNA is TGTGCCAGCAGCTACGCCCGTTTCGCTGAAGCTTTCTTT. Its protein is CASSYARFAEAFF.

This CDR3 reads CASSLYYRGAGELFF. CDR3 in DNA: TGTGCCAGCAGTTTATATTACAGGGGAGCCGGGGAGCTGTTTTTT. This chain links TRBV12-3 or TRBV12-4 with TRBJ2-2; 7 bases map to TRBD1. The CDR3 runs to 15 residues. Trimming took 2 bases from V and 6 from J; bases not matched to a gene: 6.

V gene TRBV6-2 or TRBV6-3 combines with J gene TRBJ2-2; 9 bases fit TRBD2. This CDR3 spans 16 amino acids. Germline values: CDR1 MNHEY, CDR2 SVGEGT. V shed 4 bases and J 1 base; nucleotides not matched to a gene: 4. The CDR3 protein is CASSSYSGRNTGELFF. The CDR3 DNA follows: TGTGCCAGCAGTTCCTATAGCGGGAGGAACACCGGGGAGCTGTTTTTT.

The CDR3 spells CASSERFLESAQHF. The CDR3 nucleotides read TGTGCCAGCAGTGAAAGATTTTTAGAATCGGCCCAGCATTTT. This chain joins TRBV2 and TRBJ1-5; D gene ambiguous. V lost 2 bases and J 11 bases, leaving 16 bases between the germline ends. This CDR3 is 14 amino acids long. Germline-derived CDR1 and CDR2 are SNHLY and FYNNEI.

A few counts support this clonotype. The chain recombines TRBV29-1 with TRBJ2-3, with unresolved D. V was shortened by 7 bases and J by 1 base, with 9 bases between the two germline ends. There are 12 residues in the CDR3. Germline lookup yields CDR1 SQVTM and CDR2 ANQGSEA. The CDR3 coding sequence is TGCAGCGCAACGGACGGCACAGATACGCAGTATTTT. Translating it yields CSATDGTDTQYF.

The chain has TRBV7-9 and TRBJ2-3; 9 bases map to TRBD2. V shed 8 bases and J 4 bases; nucleotides not matched to a gene: 10. This CDR3 is built from 15 residues. Per germline, CDR1 SEHNR and CDR2 FQNEAQ (reference sequence). DNA for the CDR3: TGTGCCAGCTTAAATCAGCGGGGGGCGGCAGATACGCAGTATTTT. It specifies CASLNQRGAADTQYF.

The rearrangement joins TRBV11-3 to TRBJ2-7; 7 positions agree with TRBD1. Looked up from germline, CDR1 is SGHNT and CDR2 is YENEEA. V lost 0 bases to trimming and J lost 0 bases; unmatched junction nucleotides: 5. The CDR3 has 16 residues. The CDR3 here is CASSLDSRDSSYEQYF. CDR3 bases: TGTGCCAGCAGCTTAGATTCTCGGGACAGCTCCTACGAGCAGTACTTC.

V usage is TRBV14 and J usage is TRBJ1-2, with 10 bases fitting TRBD1. V trimming: 2 bases; J trimming: 5 bases; junction bases outside the gene matches: 2. The CDR3 sequence is 14 residues long. Germline CDR1 reads SGHDN; CDR2 reads FVKESK. CDR3 nucleotide sequence: TGTGCCAGCAGCCAATGGGGACAGGGGTATGGCTACACCTTC. Translation: CASSQWGQGYGYTF.

The CDR3 nucleotides read TGTGCCAGCACCCCTCAGCGGGGGGACTATGGCTACACCTTC. Amino acid sequence: CASTPQRGDYGYTF. V is TRBV25-1 and J is TRBJ1-2; tentatively, D is TRBD1 (5 bases). Germline lookup yields CDR1 MGHDK and CDR2 SYGVNS. Trimming shortened V by 7 bases and J by 3 bases, and 15 bases separated the two germline ends. This CDR3 is built from 14 residues.

The CDR3 DNA reads as TGCGCCAGCAGCCCCTTCCTCCCGGGGGTGGCCACAGATACGCAGTATTTT. The encoded protein is CASSPFLPGVATDTQYF. The V and J genes are TRBV4-3 and TRBJ2-3; a possible D gene is TRBD2 (6 bases). The length of the CDR3 is 17 residues. In germline, CDR1 is LGHNA, CDR2 YSLEER. Between the trimmed V and J ends, which lost 4 bases and 2 bases, there was a span of 19 bases.